One TCR beta chain is described in this entry. The CDR3 length is 19 residues. CDR1 is SGDLS and CDR2 is YYNGEE in the germline V gene. The V segment lost 4 bases and the J segment 0 bases; nucleotides outside the gene matches: 6. Original processing methods: Reference gene primer amplification in the assay estimated nucleated cell counts. The data were produced by immunoSEQ multiplex PCR, yet TCRdb's version contains in-frame clones alone and is incomplete. The D gene and trimming were derived from the DNA, and the V and J assignments and clone size from that table. The profile shows 240,000 or so clones, under 85% of them singletons. The data derive from a study of blood T cell repertoires in COVID-19. Study background: Collection of acute and convalescent COVID-19 samples took place in the United States, Italy and Spain. Sources were T cells, B-cell-depleted T cells, or PBMCs; the material itself was cDNA or gDNA.

Source material: peripheral blood. The TCR was taken from a man in his thirties or forties who had recovered from COVID-19. This rearrangement joins TRBV9 to TRBJ2-6, with 14 positions matching TRBD2. CDR3 sequence (DNA): TGTGCCAGCAGCACCAGGACTAGCGGGGGGAACTCTGGGGCCAACGTCCTGACTTTC. Amino acid sequence: CASSTRTSGGNSGANVLTF.